The 23 T cell receptor beta chains reported below all come from one sample, sequenced in a study of OX40 agonist ivuxolimab in advanced cancers. The protocol was immunoSEQ multiplex PCR, while the TCRdb copy is restricted to in-frame clones and leaves out a portion. In the table there are some 43,000 clones, 80% to 90% of which are singletons. Specimen: CD4+ or CD8+ T cells sorted from blood, collected in a trial of the OX40 agonist ivuxolimab. These receptors were taken from an adult with an advanced solid tumor such as melanoma, head and neck, liver or kidney cancer.

This rearrangement joins TRBV5-1 to TRBJ2-5; D uncertain. This CDR3 has 15 residues. Trimming shortened V by 0 bases and J by 7 bases, and 16 bases separated the two germline ends. In germline, CDR1 is SGHRS, CDR2 YFSETQ. The CDR3, as DNA: TGCGCCAGCAGCTTGGAGACCTCCACAGTTTGGACCCAGTACTTC. Translated, it gives CASSLETSTVWTQYF.

This clone was counted once. The V and J genes are TRBV9 and TRBJ2-1; D unresolved. The CDR3 covers 15 residues. The germline V gene encodes CDR1 SGDLS and CDR2 YYNGEE. V lost 3 bases and J 4 bases, leaving 14 bases between the germline ends. CDR3 DNA sequence: TGTGCCAGCAGCGCCCCGCCGGGCGGATACAATGAGCAGTTCTTC. Translation: CASSAPPGGYNEQFF.

The V and J genes are TRBV4-3 and TRBJ2-1; maybe TRBD2 (5 bases). CDR1 and CDR2 (germline): LGHNA, YSLEER. The CDR3 covers 14 residues. V lost 0 bases and J lost 7, with 10 bases in between. The CDR3 here is CASSQDLGRNEQFF. Here the CDR3 DNA reads TGCGCCAGCAGCCAAGATTTGGGGAGAAATGAGCAGTTCTTC.

The chain links TRBV9 to TRBJ2-7; the match to TRBD1 covers 7 bases. Germline V lookup: CDR1 SGDLS, CDR2 YYNGEE. V gave up 4 bases and J gave up 3 bases; unmatched junction bases: 16. The CDR3 length is 17 residues. The CDR3 sequence is CASSIHPGQPPFYEQYF. The CDR3 DNA follows: TGTGCCAGCAGCATCCACCCGGGACAGCCACCCTTCTACGAGCAGTACTTC.

This sequence joins TRBV15 and TRBJ2-5; 7 positions agree with TRBD2. The J call may not be correct, given that the DNA end is closer to TRBJ2-7. Germline assignment: CDR1 LNHNV and CDR2 YYDKDF (reference sequence). CDR3 length equals 15 residues. This CDR3 is CATKETSTKSYEQYF. CDR3 bases: TGTGCCACCAAAGAGACTAGCACAAAGTCCTACGAGCAGTACTTC.

Turning to this clone: The same CDR3 arises from other DNA sequences in this sample as well. CDR3 in amino acids: CASSVEGVGETQYF. CDR3 nucleotide sequence: TGTGCCAGCAGCGTAGAGGGGGTTGGCGAGACCCAGTACTTC. The rearrangement links TRBV9 to TRBJ2-5, with D possibly being TRBD1 (6 bases). Trimming took 0 bases from V and 5 from J, leaving 11 bases between them. Germline V gene lookup returns CDR1 SGDLS and CDR2 YYNGEE. The CDR3 is 14 residues long.

This clone was found once. The chain has TRBV11-3 and TRBJ2-7; D not certain. CDR3 length: 12 amino acids. V lost 4 bases and J 6 bases, leaving 10 bases between the germline ends. Germline-derived CDR1 and CDR2 are SGHNT and YENEEA. CDR3 region: CASSSSHPEQYF. The CDR3 nucleotides are TGTGCCAGCAGCTCCTCCCATCCCGAGCAGTACTTC.

J is TRBJ1-2 and V is TRBV11-2; TRBD1 is a possible D gene (6 bases). With 5 bases removed from V and 3 bases from J, the gap between germline ends came to 13 bases. This CDR3 is built from 14 residues. The V gene's germline CDR1 is SGHAT and CDR2 FQNNGV. The CDR3 coding sequence is TGTGCCAGCAGCGGGTCAGGGGAAGACTATGGCTACACCTTC. Protein: CASSGSGEDYGYTF. Drawing the rest from reference TRBV11-2 and TRBJ1-2, the complete variable domain is EAGVAQSPRYKIIEKRQSVAFWCNPISGHATLYWYQQILGQGPKLLIQFQNNGVVDDSQLPKDRFSAERLKGVDSTLKIQPAKLEDSAVYLCASSGSGEDYGYTFGSGTRLTVV.

The chain couples TRBV12-5 to TRBJ1-1; no firm D call. The CDR3 runs 13 residues. V lost 3 bases and J lost 1, with 6 bases in between. CDR1 and CDR2 (germline): LGHNT, FRNRAP. This CDR3 reads CASGFNKNTEAFF. CDR3 bases: TGTGCTAGTGGTTTTAATAAGAACACTGAAGCTTTCTTT. Full variable domain (missing parts from reference TRBV12-5 and TRBJ1-1): DARVTQTPRHKVTEMGQEVTMRCQPILGHNTVFWYRQTMMQGLELLAYFRNRAPLDDSGMPKDRFSAEMPDATLATLKIQPSEPRDSAVYFCASGFNKNTEAFFGQGTRLTVV.

The chain employs TRBV4-1 and TRBJ1-5; D possibly corresponds to TRBD1 (5 bases). Trimming removed 2 bases at V and 3 bases at J, with 8 bases between. The V gene's germline CDR1 is MGHRA and CDR2 YSYEKL. The CDR3 runs 14 residues. CDR3 residues: CASSQWGFNQPQHF. The CDR3 coding sequence is TGCGCCAGCAGCCAATGGGGGTTCAATCAGCCCCAGCATTTT.

V is TRBV6-5 and J is TRBJ1-1; 7 bases agree with TRBD1. CDR3 size: 14 residues. Unmatched junction bases numbered 5, after V lost 6 bases and J lost 1 base. The V gene's germline CDR1 is MNHEY and CDR2 SVGAGI. For the CDR3, the DNA is TGTGCCAGCAGGCAGGGGGGATGGAACACTGAAGCTTTCTTT. Protein sequence: CASRQGGWNTEAFF.

The chain employs TRBV7-6 and TRBJ2-7, with 11 bases that match TRBD2. There are 17 residues in the CDR3. In germline, CDR1 is SGHVS, CDR2 FNYEAQ. Unmatched junction bases numbered 9, after V lost 0 bases and J lost 5 bases. The CDR3 loop reads CASSLAGSSGRFNEQYF. Here the CDR3 DNA reads TGTGCCAGCAGCTTAGCCGGATCTAGCGGGAGGTTCAACGAGCAGTACTTC.

This rearrangement joins TRBV10-3 to TRBJ2-5, with D maybe TRBD2 (5 bases). The germline V and J ends were trimmed by 4 bases and 4 bases, with 16 bases remaining between them. This CDR3 region has 15 residues. Looked up from germline, CDR1 is ENHRY and CDR2 is SYGVKD. The CDR3 is CAISARTAGLETQYF. In DNA, the CDR3 is TGTGCCATCAGTGCGAGGACTGCCGGCCTAGAGACCCAGTACTTC.

This clone was seen once. The chain employs TRBV5-4 and TRBJ2-7, with D unclear. CDR3 length equals 13 residues. V lost 4 bases and J lost 2, with 10 bases in between. Germline V lookup: CDR1 SGHNT, CDR2 YYREEE (reference sequence). CDR3 nucleotide sequence: TGTGCCAGCAGCCCGACTCCTCCCTACGAGCAGTACTTC. Its translation is CASSPTPPYEQYF.

The CDR3 is CASSPNYGYTF. CDR3 bases: TGTGCCAGCAGTCCTAACTATGGCTACACCTTC. The gene calls are TRBV28 and TRBJ1-2; D ambiguous. The V and J ends lost 5 bases and 0 bases respectively, with 1 base between them. The CDR3 has 11 residues. Germline V gene lookup returns CDR1 MDHEN and CDR2 SYDVKM.

The chain links TRBV9 to TRBJ2-2; 13 nucleotides line up with TRBD2. Trimming cost V 4 bases and J 6 bases; bases outside gene matches: 18. CDR1 and CDR2 from the germline V gene are SGDLS and YYNGEE. The CDR3 totals 20 residues. The CDR3 DNA reads TGTGCCAGCAGCCATCGACCGGGACTAGCGGGGACCTCGGGGTCCGGGGAGCTGTTTTTT. It encodes CASSHRPGLAGTSGSGELFF.

The chain has TRBV7-9 and TRBJ1-5; TRBD1 matches 7 bases. The CDR3 length is 15 residues. Trimming at V came to 5 bases and at J to 5 bases, leaving 9 bases not matched to a gene. Per the germline V gene, CDR1 is SEHNR and CDR2 is FQNEAQ (reference sequence). The CDR3 DNA sequence: TGTGCCAGCAGCCCCTCGACAGGGACGCATCAGCCCCAGCATTTT. This sequence encodes CASSPSTGTHQPQHF.

This clone has just one count. The V gene is TRBV27, the J gene TRBJ2-1; the D gene is possibly TRBD1 (5 bases). V lost 6 bases to trimming and J lost 10 bases, with 16 bases between them. In germline, CDR1 is MNHEY, CDR2 SMNVEV (reference sequence). The CDR3 totals 13 residues. CDR3 in DNA: TGTGCCAGCAGCCCATCTGGGGCGTCGGAGCAGTTCTTC. Protein sequence: CASSPSGASEQFF.

The chain employs TRBV19 and TRBJ1-2; a possible D gene is TRBD1 (5 bases). Germline V lookup: CDR1 LNHDA, CDR2 SQIVND (reference sequence). This CDR3 region has 13 residues. The V end was cut by 6 bases, the J end by 4 bases, with 12 bases between. The CDR3 coding sequence is TGTGCCAGTAGCTCCCTGGGGGGCTATGGCTACACCTTC. It translates to CASSSLGGYGYTF.

The chain carries TRBV9 and TRBJ1-2; the match to TRBD1 covers 10 bases. The CDR3 has 15 residues. CDR1 and CDR2 from the germline V gene are SGDLS and YYNGEE. The ends lost 4 bases at V and 8 bases at J; junction bases unmatched: 11. CDR3 loop: CASSPDRGLTEGYTF. As DNA, the CDR3 is TGTGCCAGCAGCCCTGACAGGGGGCTTACGGAGGGCTACACCTTC.

The sample holds one count of this clone. The chain has TRBV9 and TRBJ1-2, with 8 bases matching TRBD1. The CDR3 totals 15 residues. V shed 0 bases, J shed 0 bases, and the junction held 1 base outside the gene matches. Germline V gives CDR1 SGDLS, CDR2 YYNGEE. The CDR3 region is CASSVDRGANYGYTF. CDR3 bases: TGTGCCAGCAGCGTAGACAGGGGGGCTAACTATGGCTACACCTTC. Variable domain in full (rest from reference TRBV9 and TRBJ1-2): DSGVTQTPKHLITATGQRVTLRCSPRSGDLSVYWYQQSLDQGLQFLIQYYNGEERAKGNILERFSAQQFPDLHSELNLSSLELGDSALYFCASSVDRGANYGYTFGSGTRLTVV.

A single count supports this clone. V gene TRBV18 combines with J gene TRBJ2-7, with TRBD2 identical over 8 bases. Germline V lookup: CDR1 KGHSH, CDR2 LQKENI. V gave up 3 bases and J gave up 2 bases; unmatched junction bases: 6. The CDR3 runs 15 residues. The CDR3 spells CASSPAAGVTYEQYF. The CDR3 coding sequence is TGTGCCAGCTCACCGGCAGCGGGGGTTACCTACGAGCAGTACTTC.

The chain has TRBV9 and TRBJ1-2; possibly TRBD1 for D (6 bases). The V and J ends lost 3 bases and 5 bases respectively, with 14 bases between them. There are 14 residues in the CDR3. CDR1 and CDR2 (germline): SGDLS, YYNGEE. The CDR3 spells CASSAPGAGYGYTF. The CDR3 DNA reads as TGTGCCAGCAGCGCCCCAGGGGCAGGATATGGCTACACCTTC.